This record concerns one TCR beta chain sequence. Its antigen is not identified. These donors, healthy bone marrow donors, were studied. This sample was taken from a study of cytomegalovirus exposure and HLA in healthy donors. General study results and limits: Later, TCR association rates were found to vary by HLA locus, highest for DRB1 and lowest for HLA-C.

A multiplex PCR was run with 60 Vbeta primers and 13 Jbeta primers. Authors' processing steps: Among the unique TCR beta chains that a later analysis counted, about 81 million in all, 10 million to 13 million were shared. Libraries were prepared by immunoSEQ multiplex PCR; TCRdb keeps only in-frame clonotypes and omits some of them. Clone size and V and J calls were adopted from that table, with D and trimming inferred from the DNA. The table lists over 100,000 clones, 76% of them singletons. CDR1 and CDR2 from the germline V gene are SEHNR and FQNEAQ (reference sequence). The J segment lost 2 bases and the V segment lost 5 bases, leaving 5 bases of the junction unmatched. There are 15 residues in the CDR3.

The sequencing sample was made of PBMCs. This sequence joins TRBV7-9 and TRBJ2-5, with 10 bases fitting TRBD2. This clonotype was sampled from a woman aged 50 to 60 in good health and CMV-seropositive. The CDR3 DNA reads TGTGCCAGCAGCCCCGGACTAGCGGCACAAGAGACCCAGTACTTC. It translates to CASSPGLAAQETQYF.